A single sample is the source of the 23 T cell receptor beta chains below, sequenced in a study of Graves' ophthalmopathy and Graves' hyperthyroidism. Researchers took RNA transcripts and amplified TCR beta CDR3 regions from them. First-round RT-PCR used HTBI primers; second-round multiplex PCR followed. TCRdb called the multiplex PCR reads again in MiXCR, with one record for every CDR3 protein. The table records 400,000 or so distinct CDR3 sequences, 15% to 17% of them present only once. The sequenced material came from peripheral blood. The receptors were gathered from a young woman with stable Graves' hyperthyroidism.

This rearrangement joins TRBV24-1 to TRBJ2-2, with 15 positions matching TRBD2. The ends lost 4 bases at V and 2 bases at J; junction bases unmatched: 7. Germline CDR1 KGHDR, CDR2 SFDVKD. The CDR3 has 19 amino acids. DNA for the CDR3: TGTGCCACCAGTGAACCCGGACTAGCGGGGGGGAGTAACACCGGGGAGCTGTTTTTT. This codes for CATSEPGLAGGSNTGELFF.

This clonotype was recorded at least ten times. The chain is built from TRBV19 and TRBJ1-5; D is unclear. The CDR3 has 12 residues. The germline CDR1 and CDR2 sequences are LNHDA and SQIVND (reference sequence). V dropped 3 bases and J dropped 6 bases, with 6 bases sitting between them. The CDR3: CASSMALQPQHF. The CDR3 DNA reads as TGTGCCAGTAGTATGGCCCTTCAGCCCCAGCATTTT.

This clonotype was seen ten or more times. The V call is TRBV5-1, the J call TRBJ1-2; TRBD1 is a possible D gene (5 bases). Germline CDR1 is SGHRS and CDR2 is YFSETQ. The CDR3 has 15 amino acids. V gave up 0 bases and J gave up 0 bases, with 9 bases separating them. The CDR3 loop is CASSLEGAPNYGYTF. CDR3 DNA sequence: TGCGCCAGCAGCTTGGAAGGGGCGCCTAACTATGGCTACACCTTC.

This clonotype was detected ten times or more. The rearrangement links TRBV7-8 to TRBJ2-6, with 10 nucleotides matching TRBD1. Germline loops: CDR1 SGHVS, CDR2 FQNEAQ. CDR3 length: 18 amino acids. After removal of 6 bases from V and 2 bases from J, the junction contained 10 bases not matched to a gene. The CDR3 is CASRPGTGVSAGANVLTF. In nucleotides, the CDR3 is TGTGCCAGCAGGCCCGGGACAGGGGTGTCCGCTGGGGCCAACGTCCTGACTTTC.

With regard to this clonotype: A clone one base away is much larger, so this may be a read error. The chain has TRBV9 and TRBJ2-5, with D maybe TRBD1 (5 bases). This CDR3 has 14 residues. The V gene's germline CDR1 is SGDLS and CDR2 YYNGEE. The CDR3 spells CASIVVGAGETQYF. The CDR3 nucleotides are TGTGCCAGCATCGTAGTAGGGGCTGGGGAGACCCAGTACTTC.

At least ten counts were recorded for this clonotype. This chain joins TRBV20-1 and TRBJ1-5, with 8 positions matching TRBD1. The CDR3 has 13 residues. J was trimmed by 5 bases and V by 3 bases; bases with no gene match: 3. Germline V gene lookup returns CDR1 DFQATT and CDR2 SNEGSKA (reference sequence). The CDR3 DNA sequence: TGCAGTGCTAGGTCAGGGGGCGATCAGCCCCAGCATTTT. This gives the protein CSARSGGDQPQHF.

The J gene is TRBJ1-1, the V gene TRBV18; the D gene is possibly TRBD1 (6 bases). Germline loops: CDR1 KGHSH, CDR2 LQKENI. Trimming pared 3 bases from V and 4 bases from J, leaving 12 bases between. The CDR3 has 14 amino acids. The CDR3, as DNA: TGTGCCAGCTCACCGTACACAGGGCGCACTGAAGCTTTCTTT. Encoded protein: CASSPYTGRTEAFF.

V and J are TRBV12-5 and TRBJ2-2, with unresolved D. The length of the CDR3 is 14 residues. Trimming cost V 2 bases and J 6 bases, with 10 bases left between them. CDR1 LGHNT and CDR2 FRNRAP come from the germline V gene. CDR3 sequence reads: CASGLSYGPGELFF. In DNA, the CDR3 is TGTGCTAGTGGTTTGTCCTACGGCCCCGGGGAGCTGTTTTTT.

The rearrangement uses TRBV19 and TRBJ2-7, with a weak D call TRBD1 (5 bases). V lost 5 bases and J 3 bases, leaving 8 bases between the germline ends. The germline gives CDR1 LNHDA, CDR2 SQIVND (reference sequence). The CDR3 has 12 amino acids. DNA of the CDR3: TGTGCCAGTAGTGTAGGGGACTACGAGCAGTACTTC. Translation gives CASSVGDYEQYF.

In this sample, this clonotype turned up many times. V is TRBV12-3 or TRBV12-4 and J is TRBJ1-3, with 8 bases lining up with TRBD1. The V and J ends lost 4 bases and 3 bases, in that order; junction bases with no gene match: 5. This CDR3 contains 15 residues. The CDR3 DNA reads as TGTGCCAGCAGTTCCAACAGGGGGTTTGGAAACACCATATATTTT. Translated, it gives CASSSNRGFGNTIYF.

This clonotype was seen many times. One end of the junction fails to match germline, which may point to a read error. The J gene is TRBJ1-2, the V gene TRBV7-7; TRBD1 matches at 10 bases. Germline V gene sequence: CDR1 SSHAT, CDR2 FNYEAQ (reference sequence). CDR3 length: 15 amino acids. CDR3 sequence reads: CASSRGTGAHYGYTF. CDR3 bases: TGTGCTAGCAGCCGAGGGACAGGGGCACACTATGGCTACACCTTC.

This clonotype was recorded at least ten times. For the CDR3, the DNA is TGTGCCAGCAGTACCCGAACAGGGGGCGCCTCTAACTATGGCTACACCTTC. Translating gives CASSTRTGGASNYGYTF. V and J are TRBV6-4 and TRBJ1-2; 9 bases line up with TRBD1. The V gene end was trimmed by 5 bases and the J gene end by 0 bases; junction bases not matched to a gene: 10. CDR1 and CDR2 from the germline V gene are MRHNA and SNTAGT. The CDR3 consists of 17 residues.

This clonotype was recorded at least ten times. The gene calls are TRBV2 and TRBJ1-2; D is possibly TRBD1 (5 bases). The CDR3 length is 14 residues. Germline V gene sequence: CDR1 SNHLY, CDR2 FYNNEI. V was cut by 4 bases and J by 0 bases, with 9 bases left in between. The CDR3 DNA follows: TGTGCCAGCAGTGTTTCAGGGACTAACTATGGCTACACCTTC. It encodes CASSVSGTNYGYTF.

This sequence joins TRBV12-3 or TRBV12-4 and TRBJ1-1; 8 bases line up with TRBD1. The CDR3 consists of 14 residues. V trimming: 7 bases; J trimming: 1 base; junction bases outside the gene matches: 5. The DNA of the CDR3 is TGTGCCAGCAAACCTGACAGGGGGAACACTGAAGCTTTCTTT. This codes for CASKPDRGNTEAFF.

This clonotype was observed a handful of times. The chain has TRBV29-1 and TRBJ1-1; D is unclear. Per the germline V gene, CDR1 is SQVTM and CDR2 is ANQGSEA. This CDR3 comprises 17 residues. The V gene lost 0 bases and the J gene lost 1 base, with 18 bases spanning the gap. The CDR3 sequence is CSVEDYFKGQPNTEAFF. CDR3 nucleotides: TGCAGCGTTGAAGACTACTTTAAAGGGCAGCCGAACACTGAAGCTTTCTTT.

This clonotype was detected ten times or more. The J gene is TRBJ1-5, the V gene TRBV6-1; a possible D gene is TRBD1 (5 bases). With 7 bases removed from V and 6 bases from J, the gap between germline ends came to 13 bases. Germline CDR1 MNHNS, CDR2 SASEGT. CDR3 size: 13 residues. As DNA, the CDR3 is TGTGCCAGCACTCCCACTAGGGGTCAGCCCCAGCATTTT. It translates to CASTPTRGQPQHF.

This clonotype has at least ten counts. This chain connects TRBV6-2 or TRBV6-3 to TRBJ1-1, with 7 positions matching TRBD1. This CDR3 contains 13 residues. Trimming removed 0 bases from V and 7 bases from J; junction bases left unmatched: 2. Germline V gene sequence: CDR1 MNHEY, CDR2 SVGEGT. The CDR3 DNA sequence: TGTGCCAGCAGTTACTCGGGACAGATTGAAGCTTTCTTT. As protein: CASSYSGQIEAFF.

This clonotype was counted at least ten times. This sequence joins TRBV6-2 or TRBV6-3 and TRBJ1-2; no firm D call. Germline CDR1 reads MNHEY; CDR2 reads SVGEGT. The CDR3 is 11 amino acids. V lost 10 bases and J 5 bases, leaving 11 bases between the germline ends. The CDR3 here is CATGEAYGYTF. DNA for the CDR3: TGTGCCACCGGGGAGGCTTATGGCTACACCTTC.

This clonotype was recorded at least ten times. The chain carries TRBV2 and TRBJ1-2; no firm D call. Germline V CDR1 and CDR2: SNHLY, FYNNEI. V lost 6 bases, J lost 0 bases, and 8 bases lay in between. The CDR3 length is 13 residues. This chain's CDR3 is CASSGRANYGYTF. The CDR3 nucleotides are TGTGCCAGCAGCGGGAGGGCTAACTATGGCTACACCTTC.

This clonotype was counted ten times or more. The chain links TRBV20-1 to TRBJ2-2, with D perhaps TRBD2 (5 bases). Trimming took off 0 bases at V and 0 bases at J, with 8 bases between the two ends. This CDR3 region has 15 residues. Germline V lookup: CDR1 DFQATT, CDR2 SNEGSKA (reference sequence). The CDR3 here is CSARETTSNTGELFF. The CDR3 region has the DNA TGCAGTGCTAGAGAGACTACCTCGAACACCGGGGAGCTGTTTTTT.

This clonotype appeared many times. The rearrangement uses TRBV2 and TRBJ2-5; D is possibly TRBD1 (5 bases). Germline V gives CDR1 SNHLY, CDR2 FYNNEI. The CDR3 has 14 amino acids. Trimming took off 8 bases at V and 5 bases at J, with 18 bases between the two ends. The CDR3 DNA follows: TGTGCCAGCGGCAAAAGATTGGGGCACGAGACCCAGTACTTC. It translates to CASGKRLGHETQYF. Full variable domain (remainder filled in from reference TRBV2 and TRBJ2-5): EPEVTQTPSHQVTQMGQEVILRCVPISNHLYFYWYRQILGQKVEFLVSFYNNEISEKSEIFDDQFSVERPDGSNFTLKIRSTKLEDSAMYFCASGKRLGHETQYFGPGTRLLVL.

The chain employs TRBV14 and TRBJ1-6; D uncertain. CDR1 SGHDN and CDR2 FVKESK come from the germline V gene. V dropped 1 base and J dropped 8 bases, with 9 bases sitting between them. This CDR3 is 14 amino acids long. CDR3 nucleotides: TGTGCCAGCAGCCAAGGACACAGATATTCACCCCTCCACTTT. Its translation is CASSQGHRYSPLHF.

This clonotype was counted ten times or more. This chain links TRBV27 with TRBJ1-1; D may be TRBD1 (5 bases). Trimming stripped 6 bases from V and 5 bases from J, with 13 bases between. Germline assignment: CDR1 MNHEY and CDR2 SMNVEV (reference sequence). The CDR3 loop spans 13 amino acids. In nucleotides, the CDR3 is TGTGCCAGCAGCTGGGCGGGGCGGACTGAAGCTTTCTTT. Translating gives CASSWAGRTEAFF.